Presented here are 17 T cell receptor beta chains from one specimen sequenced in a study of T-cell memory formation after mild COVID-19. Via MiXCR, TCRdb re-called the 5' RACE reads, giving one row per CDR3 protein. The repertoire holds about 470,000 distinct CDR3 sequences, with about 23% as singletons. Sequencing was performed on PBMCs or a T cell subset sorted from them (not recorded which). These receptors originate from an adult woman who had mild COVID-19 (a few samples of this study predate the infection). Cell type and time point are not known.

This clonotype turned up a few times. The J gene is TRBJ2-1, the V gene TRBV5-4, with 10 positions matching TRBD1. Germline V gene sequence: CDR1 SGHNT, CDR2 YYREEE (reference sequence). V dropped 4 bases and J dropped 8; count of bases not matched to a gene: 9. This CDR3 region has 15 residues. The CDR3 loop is CASSLGTGEEYEQFF. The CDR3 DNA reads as TGTGCCAGCAGCCTCGGGACAGGGGAAGAATATGAGCAGTTCTTC. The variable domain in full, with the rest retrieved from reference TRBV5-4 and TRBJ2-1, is ETGVTQSPTHLIKTRGQQVTLRCSSQSGHNTVSWYQQALGQGPQFIFQYYREEENGRGNFPPRFSGLQFPNYSSELNVNALELDDSALYLCASSLGTGEEYEQFFGPGTRLTVL.

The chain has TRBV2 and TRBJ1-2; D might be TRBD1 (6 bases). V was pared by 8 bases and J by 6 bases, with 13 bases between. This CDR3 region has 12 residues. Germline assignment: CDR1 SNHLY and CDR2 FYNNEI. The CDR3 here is CASLKGDNGYTF. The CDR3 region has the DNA TGTGCCAGCCTGAAAGGGGACAATGGCTACACCTTC.

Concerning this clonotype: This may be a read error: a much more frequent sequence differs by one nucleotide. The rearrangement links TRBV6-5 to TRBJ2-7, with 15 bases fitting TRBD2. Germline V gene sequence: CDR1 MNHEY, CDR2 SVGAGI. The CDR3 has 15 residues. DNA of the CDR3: TGTGCCAGCAGCCTTGGACTAGCGGGAGGGGACGAGCGGTACTTC. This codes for CASSLGLAGGDERYF.

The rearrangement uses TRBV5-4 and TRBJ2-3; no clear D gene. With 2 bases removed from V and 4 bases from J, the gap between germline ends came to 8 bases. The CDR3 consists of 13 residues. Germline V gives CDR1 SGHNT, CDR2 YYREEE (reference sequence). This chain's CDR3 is CASSFRWADTQYF. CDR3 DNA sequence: TGTGCCAGCAGCTTTAGGTGGGCAGATACGCAGTATTTT. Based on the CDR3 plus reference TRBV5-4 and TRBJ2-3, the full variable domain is ETGVTQSPTHLIKTRGQQVTLRCSSQSGHNTVSWYQQALGQGPQFIFQYYREEENGRGNFPPRFSGLQFPNYSSELNVNALELDDSALYLCASSFRWADTQYFGPGTRLTVL.

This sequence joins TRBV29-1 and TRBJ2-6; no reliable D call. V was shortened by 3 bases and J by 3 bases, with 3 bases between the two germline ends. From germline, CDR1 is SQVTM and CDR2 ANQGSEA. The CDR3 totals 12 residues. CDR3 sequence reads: CSVDSGANVLTF. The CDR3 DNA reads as TGCAGCGTTGATAGTGGGGCCAACGTCCTGACTTTC.

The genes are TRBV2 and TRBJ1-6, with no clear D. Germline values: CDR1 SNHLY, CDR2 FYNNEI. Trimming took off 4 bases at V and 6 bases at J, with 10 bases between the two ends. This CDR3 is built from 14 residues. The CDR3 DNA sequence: TGTGCCAGCAGTGTGCGGGTATCTAATTCACCCCTCCACTTT. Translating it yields CASSVRVSNSPLHF.

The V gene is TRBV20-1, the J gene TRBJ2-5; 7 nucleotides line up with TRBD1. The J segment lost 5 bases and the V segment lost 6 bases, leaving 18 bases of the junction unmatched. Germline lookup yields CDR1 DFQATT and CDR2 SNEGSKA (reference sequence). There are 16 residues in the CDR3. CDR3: CSANGQVNFAAETQYF. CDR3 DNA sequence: TGCAGTGCGAATGGACAGGTGAACTTTGCGGCGGAGACCCAGTACTTC.

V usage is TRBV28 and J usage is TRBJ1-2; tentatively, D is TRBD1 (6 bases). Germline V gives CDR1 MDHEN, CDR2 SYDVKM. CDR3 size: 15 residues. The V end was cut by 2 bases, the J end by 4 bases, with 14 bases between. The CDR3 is CASSLASGAGYGYTF. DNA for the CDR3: TGTGCCAGCAGTTTAGCGTCAGGGGCCGGCTATGGCTACACCTTC.

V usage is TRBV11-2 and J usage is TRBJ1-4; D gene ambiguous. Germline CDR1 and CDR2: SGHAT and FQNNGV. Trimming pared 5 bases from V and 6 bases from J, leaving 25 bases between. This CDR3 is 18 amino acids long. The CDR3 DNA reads TGTGCCAGCAGCCCTGGTGGGTACCGCAGATTGGGCGATGAAAAACTGTTTTTT. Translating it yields CASSPGGYRRLGDEKLFF.

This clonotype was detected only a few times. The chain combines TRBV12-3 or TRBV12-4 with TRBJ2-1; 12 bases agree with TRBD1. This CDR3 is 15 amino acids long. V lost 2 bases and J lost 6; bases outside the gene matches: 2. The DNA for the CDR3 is TGTGCCAGCAGTTTATGGGGACAGGGGGCCAATGAGCAGTTCTTC. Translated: CASSLWGQGANEQFF.

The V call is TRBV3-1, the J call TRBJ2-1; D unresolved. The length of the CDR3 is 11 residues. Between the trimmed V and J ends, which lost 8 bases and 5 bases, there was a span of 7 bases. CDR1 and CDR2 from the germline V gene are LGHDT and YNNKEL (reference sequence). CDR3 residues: CASVRNNEQFF. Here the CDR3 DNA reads TGTGCCAGCGTCCGCAACAATGAGCAGTTCTTC.

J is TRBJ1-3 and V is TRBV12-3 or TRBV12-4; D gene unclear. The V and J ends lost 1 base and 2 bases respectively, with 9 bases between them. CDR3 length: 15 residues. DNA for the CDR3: TGTGCCAGCAGTTTAGGGACGGTAACTGGAAACACCATATATTTT. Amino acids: CASSLGTVTGNTIYF.

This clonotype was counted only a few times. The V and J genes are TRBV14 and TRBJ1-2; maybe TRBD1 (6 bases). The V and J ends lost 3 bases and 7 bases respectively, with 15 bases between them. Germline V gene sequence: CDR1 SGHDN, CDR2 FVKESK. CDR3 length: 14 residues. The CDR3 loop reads CASSQTGTLSGYTF. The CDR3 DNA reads TGTGCCAGCAGCCAGACCGGGACACTAAGTGGCTACACCTTC.

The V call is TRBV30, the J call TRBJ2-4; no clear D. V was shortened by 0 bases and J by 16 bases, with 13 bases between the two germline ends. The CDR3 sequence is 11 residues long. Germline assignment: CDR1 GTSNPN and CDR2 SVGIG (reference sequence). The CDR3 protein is CAWSVGTVSYF. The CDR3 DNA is TGTGCCTGGAGTGTTGGTACCGTGAGTTACTTC.

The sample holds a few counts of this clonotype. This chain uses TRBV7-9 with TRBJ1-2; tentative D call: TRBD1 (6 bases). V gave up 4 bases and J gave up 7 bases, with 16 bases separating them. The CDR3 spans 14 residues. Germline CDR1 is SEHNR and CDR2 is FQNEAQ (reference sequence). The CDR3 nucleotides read TGTGCCAGCAGCTCCTACAGGGAAGCAGGTGGCTACACCTTC. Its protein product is CASSSYREAGGYTF.

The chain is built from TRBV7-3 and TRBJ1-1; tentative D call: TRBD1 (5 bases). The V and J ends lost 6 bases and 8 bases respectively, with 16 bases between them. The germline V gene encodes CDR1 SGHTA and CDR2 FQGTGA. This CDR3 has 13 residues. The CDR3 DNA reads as TGTGCCAGCAGGTACGGCAGGGTTGAAGAAGCTTTCTTT. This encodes CASRYGRVEEAFF. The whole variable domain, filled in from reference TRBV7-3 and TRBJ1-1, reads GAGVSQTPSNKVTEKGKYVELRCDPISGHTALYWYRQSLGQGPEFLIYFQGTGAADDSGLPNDRFFAVRPEGSVSTLKIQRTERGDSAVYLCASRYGRVEEAFFGQGTRLTVV.

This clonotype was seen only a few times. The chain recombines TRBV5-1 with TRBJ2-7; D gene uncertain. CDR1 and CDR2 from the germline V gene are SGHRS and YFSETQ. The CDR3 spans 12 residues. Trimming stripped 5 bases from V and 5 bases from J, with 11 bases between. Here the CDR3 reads CASSYPSDEQYF. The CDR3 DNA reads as TGCGCCAGCAGTTACCCTTCCGACGAGCAGTACTTC.